A single T cell receptor beta chain is shown here with its context. What it binds is not known. TCR beta libraries carry UMIs added by 5'RACE template switching. Using the 5' RACE reads, TCRdb records one entry per CDR3 protein without DNA. The sample includes a few hundred thousand distinct CDR3 sequences. The sample belongs to a study of T cells expressing NK-cell markers. Study details: The authors derived TCR beta repertoires from sorted CD3+CD56+NKG2C+, CD3+CD56+NKG2C- and CD3+CD56-NKG2C+ T cells. Sequencing covered eight donors, seven HCMV-seropositive and one seronegative. Study observations and caveats: For 6 or 7 donors, the dominant NKG2C+ clonotypes made up roughly 1.0-7.0% of their CD8+ T cells.

The CDR3 is 15 residues long. Germline assignment: CDR1 SGHTS and CDR2 YDEGEE. Material for sequencing was blood T cells: a sorted CD56 or NKG2C T cell subset, CD4+ or CD8+ T cells, or bulk PBMC T cells (not recorded which). The clonotype comes from a man aged 18 to 30 in good health. The gene calls are TRBV5-8 and TRBJ2-1. The CDR3 protein is CASSLDPASYNEQFF.